The 18 T cell receptor beta chains reported below all come from one sample, sequenced in a study of cytomegalovirus exposure and HLA in healthy donors. Both 60 Vbeta primers and 13 Jbeta primers went into the PCR. The data were produced by immunoSEQ multiplex PCR, yet TCRdb's version contains in-frame clones alone and is incomplete. The sample has about 150,000 clones, around 60% seen once; the top ten hold about 7.1%. Sequencing was done on a sample of PBMCs. These receptor sequences come from a woman in her fifties or sixties in good health and CMV-seropositive.

V usage is TRBV5-4 and J usage is TRBJ1-4; TRBD1 is a possible D gene (6 bases). The CDR3 sequence is 15 residues long. CDR1 SGHNT and CDR2 YYREEE come from the germline V gene (reference sequence). Trimming shortened V by 3 bases and J by 8 bases, and 17 bases separated the two germline ends. In nucleotides, the CDR3 is TGTGCCAGCAGCTCACTCGGGACACCGGGGGAAAAACTGTTTTTT. It codes for CASSSLGTPGEKLFF. Based on the CDR3 plus reference TRBV5-4 and TRBJ1-4, the full variable domain is ETGVTQSPTHLIKTRGQQVTLRCSSQSGHNTVSWYQQALGQGPQFIFQYYREEENGRGNFPPRFSGLQFPNYSSELNVNALELDDSALYLCASSSLGTPGEKLFFGSGTQLSVL.

The rearrangement joins TRBV5-1 to TRBJ2-1; tentatively, D is TRBD2 (6 bases). Germline loops: CDR1 SGHRS, CDR2 YFSETQ. CDR3 length equals 14 residues. V was shortened by 1 base and J by 4 bases, with 9 bases between the two germline ends. CDR3 sequence reads: CASSLSSEYNEQFF. The CDR3 DNA reads TGCGCCAGCAGCTTGTCTAGCGAATACAATGAGCAGTTCTTC.

This chain connects TRBV28 to TRBJ2-3; TRBD2 matches at 16 bases. Trimming removed 6 bases from V and 2 bases from J; junction bases left unmatched: 11. CDR3 length: 19 amino acids. Looked up from germline, CDR1 is MDHEN and CDR2 is SYDVKM. The CDR3 bases are TGTGCCAGCAGCACACGGGGACTAGCGGGAGGGCGTATCACAGATACGCAGTATTTT. Its translation: CASSTRGLAGGRITDTQYF.

The chain links TRBV29-1 to TRBJ2-5, with 9 bases that match TRBD2. The V gene end was trimmed by 0 bases and the J gene end by 11 bases; junction bases not matched to a gene: 10. This CDR3 is 14 amino acids long. Looked up from germline, CDR1 is SQVTM and CDR2 is ANQGSEA. The CDR3 DNA reads as TGCAGCGTTGAAGATCAAGCGGGAGGATCCTTACAGTACTTC. Residues: CSVEDQAGGSLQYF.

The chain carries TRBV5-1 and TRBJ2-3, with TRBD2 matching over 14 bases. CDR1 SGHRS and CDR2 YFSETQ come from the germline V gene. The CDR3 has 15 residues. V gave up 4 bases and J gave up 5 bases; unmatched junction bases: 3. The CDR3 here is CASSRTSGRLDTQYF. The CDR3 bases are TGCGCCAGCAGCCGGACTAGCGGGAGGTTAGATACGCAGTATTTT.

The gene calls are TRBV29-1 and TRBJ2-5; TRBD1 agrees at 11 bases. The junction had 8 bases not matched to a gene; V was cut back by 7 bases and J by 4 bases. The CDR3 is 14 residues long. The germline V gene encodes CDR1 SQVTM and CDR2 ANQGSEA. The CDR3, as DNA: TGCAGCGGACTGGACAGGGGGCGCAGAGAGACCCAGTACTTC. It codes for CSGLDRGRRETQYF.

This sequence joins TRBV11-3 and TRBJ2-3, with a tentative D call TRBD1 (6 bases). From germline, CDR1 is SGHNT and CDR2 YENEEA. The CDR3 extends over 15 amino acids. Trimming cost V 5 bases and J 2 bases, with 14 bases left between them. The CDR3 reads CASSLTGTTTDTQYF. CDR3 nucleotides: TGTGCCAGCAGCCTGACCGGGACAACCACAGATACGCAGTATTTT.

The chain has TRBV4-2 and TRBJ1-1, with D possibly TRBD1 on 6 matching bases. Trimming removed 1 base from V and 5 bases from J, with 17 bases in between. There are 16 residues in the CDR3. Germline lookup yields CDR1 LGHNA and CDR2 YNFKEQ. The CDR3 DNA is TGTGCCAGCAGCCAAGTTACGCGACAGGAATATACTGAAGCTTTCTTT. Protein: CASSQVTRQEYTEAFF.

The chain combines TRBV6-5 with TRBJ2-7; a weak D match, TRBD1 (6 bases). V was clipped by 4 bases and J by 4 bases, with 14 bases between them. Germline CDR1 and CDR2: MNHEY and SVGAGI. This CDR3 contains 14 residues. The CDR3 DNA sequence: TGTGCCAGCAGTTCGCCGGGACACGTATACGAGCAGTACTTC. Protein sequence: CASSSPGHVYEQYF.

V usage is TRBV7-2 and J usage is TRBJ2-5; D is uncertain. V lost 1 base to trimming and J lost 2 bases, with 5 bases between them. The length of the CDR3 is 13 residues. The germline gives CDR1 SGHTA, CDR2 FQGNSA. DNA of the CDR3: TGTGCCAGCAGCTTAGACTGGCAAGAGACCCAGTACTTC. This encodes CASSLDWQETQYF.

This rearrangement joins TRBV19 to TRBJ1-2; 7 positions agree with TRBD1. Germline CDR1 is LNHDA and CDR2 is SQIVND (reference sequence). J lost 4 bases, V lost 3 bases, and 17 bases had no gene match. The CDR3 runs to 18 residues. Written as DNA, the CDR3 is TGTGCCAGTAGTATGAAGCGGGGGACAGAGAGCGCCTCCTATGGCTACACCTTC. It specifies CASSMKRGTESASYGYTF.

The chain has TRBV6-5 and TRBJ2-7; TRBD1 is a possible D gene (6 bases). The CDR3 sequence is 12 residues long. Trimming removed 5 bases from V and 6 bases from J, with 11 bases in between. CDR1 is MNHEY and CDR2 is SVGAGI in the germline V gene. CDR3 amino acids: CASSHRESEQYF. CDR3 in DNA: TGTGCCAGCAGTCACAGGGAGAGCGAGCAGTACTTC.

This clone was picked up a small number of times. The chain has TRBV30 and TRBJ1-1, with D possibly TRBD1 on 6 matching bases. CDR3 size: 15 residues. The V gene's germline CDR1 is GTSNPN and CDR2 SVGIG (reference sequence). Trimming left V 2 bases short and J 5 bases short, with 18 bases between. The CDR3 sequence is CAWSPGHLRTTEAFF. The CDR3 DNA reads TGTGCCTGGAGTCCGGGACACCTTAGAACAACTGAAGCTTTCTTT.

A single count supports this clone. The gene calls are TRBV7-3 and TRBJ2-2; 10 bases align to TRBD2. Trimming at V came to 3 bases and at J to 2 bases, leaving 6 bases not matched to a gene. The CDR3 spans 17 residues. Looked up from germline, CDR1 is SGHTA and CDR2 is FQGTGA. This CDR3 is CASSFGAGGVNTGELFF. In nucleotides, the CDR3 is TGTGCCAGCAGCTTCGGAGCGGGAGGGGTCAACACCGGGGAGCTGTTTTTT.

The chain joins TRBV29-1 to TRBJ1-3, with TRBD1 matching 7 bases. Trimming removed 5 bases from V and 3 bases from J; junction bases left unmatched: 4. Germline V gives CDR1 SQVTM, CDR2 ANQGSEA. This CDR3 has 13 residues. The DNA for the CDR3 is TGCAGCGTTTCACAGGGGAGTGGAAACACCATATATTTT. This gives the protein CSVSQGSGNTIYF. Full variable domain (rest looked up from reference TRBV29-1 and TRBJ1-3): SAVISQKPSRDICQRGTSLTIQCQVDSQVTMMFWYRQQPGQSLTLIATANQGSEATYESGFVIDKFPISRPNLTFSTLTVSNMSPEDSSIYLCSVSQGSGNTIYFGEGSWLTVV.

This chain links TRBV6-1 with TRBJ2-7; D is unclear. In germline, CDR1 is MNHNS, CDR2 SASEGT. Trimming took off 2 bases at V and 3 bases at J, with 8 bases between the two ends. The CDR3 covers 13 residues. In DNA form, the CDR3 reads TGTGCCAGCAGTGAAAATTATAGCTACGAGCAGTACTTC. Its protein product is CASSENYSYEQYF.

The V gene is TRBV7-3, the J gene TRBJ2-7; tentatively, D is TRBD2 (5 bases). CDR1 is SGHTA and CDR2 is FQGTGA in the germline V gene. V lost 2 bases and J 4 bases, leaving 18 bases between the germline ends. The CDR3 is made up of 16 amino acids. CDR3 nucleotides: TGTGCCAGCAGCTTAGGCCCTTCCGACGGGGAATACGAGCAGTACTTC. Its translation is CASSLGPSDGEYEQYF.

This chain joins TRBV9 and TRBJ1-1; 9 bases map to TRBD1. Trimming took 2 bases from V and 12 from J; bases not matched to a gene: 5. This CDR3 has 12 amino acids. Germline CDR1 is SGDLS and CDR2 is YYNGEE. The CDR3 is CASSVGTGLTFF. CDR3 nucleotide sequence: TGTGCCAGCAGCGTCGGGACAGGGTTAACTTTCTTT.